A selection of T cell receptor beta chains follows, all from one sample in a study of beta chain features in type 1 diabetes. Profiled with immunoSEQ multiplex PCR; TCRdb holds only in-frame clones, not every one. The sample includes about 700,000 clones, around an eighth of them seen just once. The material sequenced was naive CD4+ T cells from blood. The receptors were gathered from a man younger than 35 with type 1 diabetes. Each CDR3 is given with its conserved first and last residue. Fields, in order: clone size, J gene, V gene, D gene, CDR3 protein, CDR3 DNA. The D gene is left open where the match is weak. Part of the rows lack a size; the others show once, few, many or a class for expanded clones.

>few|TRBJ1-5|TRBV27|TRBD1
CASSPDRGLYGNQPQHF
TGTGCCAGCAGCCCGGACAGGGGCTTGTATGGCAATCAGCCCCAGCATTTT
>NA|TRBJ1-5|TRBV4-1|NA
CASSQGMWGNQPQHF
TGCGCCAGCAGCCAGGGCATGTGGGGCAATCAGCCCCAGCATTTT
>NA|TRBJ2-7|TRBV5-1|TRBD1
CASSQGEFSYEQYF
TGCGCCAGCAGCCAGGGGGAGTTTTCCTACGAGCAGTACTTC
>few|TRBJ2-3|TRBV27|NA
CASSTQGLVTDTQYF
TGTGCCAGCAGTACCCAGGGCTTGGTAACAGATACGCAGTATTTT
>few|TRBJ2-5|TRBV7-2|NA
CASSLGLLTHETQYF
TGTGCCAGCAGCTTAGGTTTGTTAACCCACGAGACCCAGTACTTC
>few|TRBJ1-5|TRBV28|NA
CASSLGHRGDQPQHF
TGTGCCAGCAGCCTGGGACACCGGGGGGATCAGCCCCAGCATTTT
>few|TRBJ2-2|TRBV30|NA
CAWRGAGELFF
TGTGCCTGGAGGGGAGCGGGGGAGCTGTTTTTT
>NA|TRBJ2-7|TRBV7-8|TRBD1
CASSQGTGVSYEQYF
TGTGCCAGCAGCCAGGGGACAGGGGTTTCCTACGAGCAGTACTTC
>few|TRBJ2-4|TRBV11-2|NA
CASSLDLETLLAKNIQYF
TGTGCCAGCAGCTTAGATCTAGAGACACTTCTAGCCAAAAACATTCAGTACTTC
>NA|TRBJ1-1|TRBV16|NA
CASSQADMNTEAFF
TGTGCCAGCAGCCAAGCAGACATGAACACTGAAGCTTTCTTT
>NA|TRBJ2-1|TRBV7-9|TRBD2
CASSLGWGLGGNEQFF
TGTGCCAGCAGCTTGGGTTGGGGACTAGGGGGCAATGAGCAGTTCTTC
>NA|TRBJ1-5|TRBV10-3|TRBD1
CAISQGESGQPQHF
TGTGCCATCAGTCAGGGGGAGTCCGGTCAGCCCCAGCATTTT
>few|TRBJ2-2|TRBV5-4|NA
CASSLMGVGSTGELFF
TGTGCCAGCAGCTTGATGGGCGTGGGGTCTACCGGGGAGCTGTTTTTT
>few|TRBJ1-4|TRBV19|NA
CASSIGTNANEKLFF
TGTGCCAGTAGTATTGGGACAAATGCTAATGAAAAACTGTTTTTT
>few|TRBJ1-2|TRBV14|NA
CASSPRGSDGYTF
TGTGCCAGCAGCCCACGGGGTAGCGATGGCTACACCTTC
>NA|TRBJ1-2|TRBV29-1|NA
CSLSFGDSNYGYTF
TGCAGCCTCTCTTTTGGGGACTCTAACTATGGCTACACCTTC
>few|TRBJ2-3|TRBV19|TRBD1
CASSSSTGAADTQYF
TGTGCCAGTAGTTCTTCGACAGGGGCCGCAGATACGCAGTATTTT
>few|TRBJ2-7|TRBV18|NA
CASSSYTDYEQYF
TGTGCCAGCTCATCTTACACTGACTACGAGCAGTACTTC
>NA|TRBJ2-1|TRBV7-2|NA
CARRAVGGRYNEQFF
TGTGCCAGAAGGGCAGTGGGGGGCAGATACAATGAGCAGTTCTTC
>few|TRBJ1-5|TRBV27|TRBD1
CASSLSGGQLGSGPQHF
TGTGCCAGCAGTTTATCGGGGGGACAGCTCGGTTCGGGGCCCCAGCATTTT
>NA|TRBJ2-2|TRBV2|NA
CASSVNTPLVTGELFF
TGTGCCAGCAGTGTGAACACACCGTTGGTCACCGGGGAGCTGTTTTTT
>NA|TRBJ2-7|TRBV5-1|TRBD1
CASSMTGAFYEQYF
TGCGCCAGCAGCATGACAGGGGCCTTCTACGAGCAGTACTTC
>NA|TRBJ2-3|TRBV2|TRBD2
CASRVGLAGTDTQYF
TGTGCCAGCAGAGTGGGACTAGCGGGCACAGATACGCAGTATTTT
>few|TRBJ1-5|TRBV4-2|NA
CASSQLRDQPQHF
TGTGCCAGCAGCCAACTCAGGGATCAGCCCCAGCATTTT
>NA|TRBJ2-7|TRBV2|TRBD1
CASSGQGTGEQYF
TGTGCCAGCAGTGGACAGGGGACAGGCGAGCAGTACTTC
>few|TRBJ2-6|TRBV11-2|NA
CASSLEVGSGANVLTF
TGTGCCAGCAGCTTAGAGGTCGGCTCTGGGGCCAACGTCCTGACTTTC
>few|TRBJ1-3|TRBV7-6|NA
CASSEPQGNTIYF
TGTGCCAGCAGCGAACCACAGGGAAACACCATATATTTT
>NA|TRBJ2-2|TRBV25-1|TRBD2
CASSEDALAGRTGELFF
TGTGCCAGCAGTGAAGATGCGCTAGCGGGGCGCACCGGGGAGCTGTTTTTT
>few|TRBJ1-1|TRBV5-1|NA
CASSLEGGVAVAFF
TGCGCCAGCAGCTTGGAGGGAGGGGTGGCGGTGGCTTTCTTT
>few|TRBJ2-3|TRBV6-6|NA
CASSYFEGTDTQYF
TGTGCCAGCAGTTATTTTGAGGGAACAGATACGCAGTATTTT
>few|TRBJ2-7|TRBV15|TRBD1
CATSPRGTDYSYEQYF
TGTGCCACCAGCCCCCGTGGGACAGACTATTCCTACGAGCAGTACTTC
>NA|TRBJ2-5|TRBV30|NA
CAWSWGAGQETQYF
TGTGCCTGGAGCTGGGGGGCAGGCCAAGAGACCCAGTACTTC
>NA|TRBJ1-3|TRBV7-2|NA
CASSFSRTLSGNTIYF
TGTGCCAGCAGCTTTAGTAGGACACTCTCTGGAAACACCATATATTTT